The T cell receptor beta chain described here comes from a study of blood T cell repertoires in COVID-19. The CDR3 loop spans 15 amino acids. Germline loops: CDR1 SGHTS, CDR2 YDEGEE. The ends lost 0 bases at V and 2 bases at J; junction bases unmatched: 5. Under the authors' procedure: How many nucleated cells were present was estimated from reference gene primer amplification. Generated by immunoSEQ multiplex PCR, the TCRdb table keeps only in-frame clones and is missing some. V and J calls plus clone size are reproduced from that table; the DNA served to infer D and trimming. The repertoire holds 150,000 to 200,000 clones, more than 85% seen once, with under 2.5% in the top ten.

The specimen was peripheral blood. The sequence came from a man between 70 and 80 years old with active or convalescent COVID-19. The chain couples TRBV5-8 to TRBJ2-7, with 7 bases fitting TRBD1. The CDR3 loop reads CASSLGAGGTYEQYF. The DNA for the CDR3 is TGTGCCAGCAGCTTGGGGGCAGGGGGAACCTACGAGCAGTACTTC. Filled out from reference TRBV5-8 and TRBJ2-7, the complete variable domain reads EAGVTQSPTHLIKTRGQQATLRCSPISGHTSVYWYQQALGLGLQFLLWYDEGEERNRGNFPPRFSGRQFPNYSSELNVNALELEDSALYLCASSLGAGGTYEQYFGPGTRLTVT.